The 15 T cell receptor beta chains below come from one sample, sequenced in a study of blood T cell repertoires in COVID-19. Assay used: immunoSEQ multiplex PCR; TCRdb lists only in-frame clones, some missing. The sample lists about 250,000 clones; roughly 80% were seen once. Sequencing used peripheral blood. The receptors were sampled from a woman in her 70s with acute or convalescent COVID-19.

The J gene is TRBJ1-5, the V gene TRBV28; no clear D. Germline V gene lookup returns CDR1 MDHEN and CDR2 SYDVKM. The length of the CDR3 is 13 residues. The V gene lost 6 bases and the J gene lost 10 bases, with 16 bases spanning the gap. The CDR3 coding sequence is TGTGCCAGCAGCTCCGGCGCGGGAGTCCCCCAGCATTTT. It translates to CASSSGAGVPQHF.

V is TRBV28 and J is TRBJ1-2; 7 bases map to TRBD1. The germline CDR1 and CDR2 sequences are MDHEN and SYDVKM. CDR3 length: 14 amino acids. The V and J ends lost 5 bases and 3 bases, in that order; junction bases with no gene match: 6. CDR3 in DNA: TGTGCCAGCAGTGTCGGACAGGCCTACTATGGCTACACCTTC. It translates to CASSVGQAYYGYTF.

The CDR3 region has the DNA TGTGCCAGTAGTATAGGGAGGGACACTGAAGCTTTCTTT. It is translated as CASSIGRDTEAFF. The chain has TRBV19 and TRBJ1-1, with unresolved D. Looked up from germline, CDR1 is LNHDA and CDR2 is SQIVND (reference sequence). Trimming left V 1 base short and J 3 bases short, with 6 bases between. The CDR3 sequence is 13 residues long. The whole variable domain, filled in from reference TRBV19 and TRBJ1-1, reads DGGITQSPKYLFRKEGQNVTLSCEQNLNHDAMYWYRQDPGQGLRLIYYSQIVNDFQKGDIAEGYSVSREKKESFPLTVTSAQKNPTAFYLCASSIGRDTEAFFGQGTRLTVV.

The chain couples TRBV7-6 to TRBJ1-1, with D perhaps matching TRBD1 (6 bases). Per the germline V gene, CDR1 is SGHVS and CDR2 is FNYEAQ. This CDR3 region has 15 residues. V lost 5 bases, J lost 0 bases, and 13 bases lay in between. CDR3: CASSPRGGMNTEAFF. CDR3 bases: TGTGCCAGCAGCCCCCGGGGGGGCATGAACACTGAAGCTTTCTTT.

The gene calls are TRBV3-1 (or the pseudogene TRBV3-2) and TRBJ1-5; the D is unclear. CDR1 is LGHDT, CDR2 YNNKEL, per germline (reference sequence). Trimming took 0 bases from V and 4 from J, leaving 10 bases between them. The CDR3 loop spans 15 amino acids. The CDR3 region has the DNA TGTGCCAGCAGCCAAGATGCGGGGATGAATCAGCCCCAGCATTTT. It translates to CASSQDAGMNQPQHF.

For the CDR3, the DNA is TGCGCCAGCAGCCAAGGTCCCCACAGGGCCAATAACTATGGCTACACCTTC. The encoded protein is CASSQGPHRANNYGYTF. The V gene is TRBV4-3, the J gene TRBJ1-2; D possibly corresponds to TRBD1 (6 bases). Germline V CDR1 and CDR2: LGHNA, YSLEER. V gave up 1 base and J gave up 1 base, with 16 bases separating them. CDR3 length equals 17 residues.

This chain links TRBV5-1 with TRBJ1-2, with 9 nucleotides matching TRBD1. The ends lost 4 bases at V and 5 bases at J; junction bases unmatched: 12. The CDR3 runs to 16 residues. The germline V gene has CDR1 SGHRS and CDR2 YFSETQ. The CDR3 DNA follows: TGCGCCAGCAGCCTGGGTAATGTAGGACAGGGGTATGGCTACACCTTC. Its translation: CASSLGNVGQGYGYTF.

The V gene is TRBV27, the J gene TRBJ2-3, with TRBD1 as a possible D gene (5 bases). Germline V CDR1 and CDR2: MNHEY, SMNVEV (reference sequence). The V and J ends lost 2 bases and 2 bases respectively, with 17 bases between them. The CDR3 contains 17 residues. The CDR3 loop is CASSLLGRDIFTDTQYF. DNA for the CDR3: TGTGCCAGCAGTTTACTCGGCAGGGATATATTCACAGATACGCAGTATTTT.

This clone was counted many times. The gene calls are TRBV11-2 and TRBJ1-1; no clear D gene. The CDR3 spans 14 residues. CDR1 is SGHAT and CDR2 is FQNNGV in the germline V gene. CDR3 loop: CATAPEALNTEAFF. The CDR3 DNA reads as TGTGCTACCGCCCCCGAGGCCCTGAACACTGAAGCTTTCTTT.

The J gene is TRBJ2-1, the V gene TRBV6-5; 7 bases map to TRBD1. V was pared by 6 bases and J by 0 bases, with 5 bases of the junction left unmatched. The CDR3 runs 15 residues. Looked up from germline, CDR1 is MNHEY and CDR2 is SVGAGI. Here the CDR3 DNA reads TGTGCCAGCAGCCTCCGGGACAGCTCCTACAATGAGCAGTTCTTC. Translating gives CASSLRDSSYNEQFF.

CDR3 bases: TGTGCCAGCAGCTCAGGGGAGGGAACTAATGAAAAACTGTTTTTT. Amino acids: CASSSGEGTNEKLFF. The chain employs TRBV4-2 and TRBJ1-4, with a tentative D call TRBD1 (6 bases). The germline V gene encodes CDR1 LGHNA and CDR2 YNFKEQ. The length of the CDR3 is 15 residues. V lost 5 bases to trimming and J lost 1 base, with 11 bases between them.

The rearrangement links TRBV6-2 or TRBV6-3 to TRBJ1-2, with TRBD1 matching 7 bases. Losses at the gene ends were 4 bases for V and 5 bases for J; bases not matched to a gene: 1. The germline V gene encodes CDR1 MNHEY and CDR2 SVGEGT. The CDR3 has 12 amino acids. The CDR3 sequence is CASSLQGYGYTF. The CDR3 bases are TGTGCCAGCAGTTTACAGGGGTATGGCTACACCTTC.

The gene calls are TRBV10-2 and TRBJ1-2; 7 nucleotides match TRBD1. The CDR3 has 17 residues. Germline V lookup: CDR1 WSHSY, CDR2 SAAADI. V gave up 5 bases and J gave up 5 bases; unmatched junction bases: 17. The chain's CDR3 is CASSTDRAGAQGYGYTF. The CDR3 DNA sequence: TGCGCCAGCAGTACCGACAGGGCCGGGGCTCAGGGGTATGGCTACACCTTC.

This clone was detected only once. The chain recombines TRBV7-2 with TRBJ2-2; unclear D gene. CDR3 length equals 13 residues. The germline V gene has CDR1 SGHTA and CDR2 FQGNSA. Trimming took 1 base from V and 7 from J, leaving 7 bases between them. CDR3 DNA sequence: TGTGCCAGCAGCTTAGACCGTAGCGGGGAGCTGTTTTTT. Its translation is CASSLDRSGELFF.

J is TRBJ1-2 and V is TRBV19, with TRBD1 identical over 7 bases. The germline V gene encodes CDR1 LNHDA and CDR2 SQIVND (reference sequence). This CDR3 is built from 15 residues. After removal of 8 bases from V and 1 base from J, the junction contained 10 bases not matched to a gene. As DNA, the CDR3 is TGTGCCAGTTATTCCGCGGGACAGCTTAACTATGGCTACACCTTC. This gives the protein CASYSAGQLNYGYTF.